The clone carrying this TCR beta chain was recorded at least ten times. TCRB transcripts that were expressed got sequenced, as all of the isolated RNA had been reverse transcribed. Profiling relied on immunoSEQ multiplex PCR, and the TCRdb table lists in-frame clones only, not all of them. The sample yields over 300,000 clones, 7.5% to 9% seen once. The entry originates in a study of beta chain features in type 1 diabetes. The sequence was obtained from a woman aged 18-35 years in good health. The sample taken for sequencing was central memory CD4+ T cells from blood.

The CDR3 is CASSREGDRNEQFF. DNA for the CDR3: TGCGCCAGCAGCCGCGAAGGGGACAGGAATGAGCAGTTCTTC. The J gene is TRBJ2-1, the V gene TRBV4-3, with 8 bases matching TRBD1. CDR3 length: 14 residues. The germline V gene encodes CDR1 LGHNA and CDR2 YSLEER. With V trimmed by 4 bases and J by 7 bases, 6 bases remained unmatched.